These 17 T cell receptor beta chains were all obtained from the same sample, sequenced in a study of cytomegalovirus exposure and HLA in healthy donors. Primers: 60 Vbeta forward and 13 Jbeta reverse. The method was immunoSEQ multiplex PCR; TCRdb's version includes in-frame clones alone and lacks a portion of them. The table records about 130,000 clones, 70% to 80% of them present only once. The sample taken for sequencing was PBMCs. These receptors were collected from a man aged 35 to 55 in good health and CMV-seropositive.

This clone was counted between two and nine times. J is TRBJ1-1 and V is TRBV30; maybe TRBD1 (6 bases). Germline V gives CDR1 GTSNPN, CDR2 SVGIG (reference sequence). The CDR3 is made up of 13 amino acids. V was clipped by 4 bases and J by 6 bases, with 15 bases between them. For the CDR3, the DNA is TGTGCCTGGATAATACAGGGTGGAGCTGAAGCTTTCTTT. Translated: CAWIIQGGAEAFF.

This chain links TRBV5-1 with TRBJ1-6; possible D gene TRBD1, 6 bases. Germline V CDR1 and CDR2: SGHRS, YFSETQ. Trimming took 4 bases from V and 7 from J, leaving 6 bases between them. The CDR3 runs 12 residues. The CDR3 nucleotides read TGCGCCAGCAGCCAGGGGAATTCACCCCTCCACTTT. This codes for CASSQGNSPLHF.

V usage is TRBV28 and J usage is TRBJ1-2, with 8 bases lining up with TRBD1. In germline, CDR1 is MDHEN, CDR2 SYDVKM. The CDR3 runs 14 residues. V lost 5 bases to trimming and J lost 4 bases; unmatched junction nucleotides: 6. This CDR3 is CASSPYRGTYGYTF. The CDR3 nucleotides read TGTGCCAGCAGTCCCTACAGGGGGACCTATGGCTACACCTTC.

The chain has TRBV28 and TRBJ2-3; 9 bases match TRBD2. V shed 5 bases, J shed 6 bases, and the junction held 9 bases outside the gene matches. This CDR3 has 15 residues. The germline CDR1 and CDR2 sequences are MDHEN and SYDVKM. CDR3 in DNA: TGTGCCAGCAGTACCCATCCGGGACTAGCTGATACGCAGTATTTT. It translates to CASSTHPGLADTQYF.

The chain employs TRBV6-6 and TRBJ2-2; D may be TRBD2 (5 bases). Per germline, CDR1 MNHNY and CDR2 SVGAGI (reference sequence). This CDR3 has 14 amino acids. Trimming shortened V by 7 bases and J by 4 bases, and 13 bases separated the two germline ends. Here the CDR3 reads CASTFRRPTGELFF. CDR3 bases: TGTGCCAGCACCTTCCGGAGGCCCACCGGGGAGCTGTTTTTT.

The V and J genes are TRBV5-1 and TRBJ2-4, with TRBD1 matching 7 bases. CDR1 is SGHRS, CDR2 YFSETQ, per germline. The CDR3 sequence is 15 residues long. V lost 0 bases, J lost 8 bases, and 8 bases stayed unmatched. CDR3 amino acids: CASSLETGSRDIQYF. The CDR3 DNA is TGCGCCAGCAGCTTGGAGACAGGGAGCAGGGACATTCAGTACTTC.

This rearrangement joins TRBV6-5 to TRBJ1-1, with D possibly being TRBD1 (5 bases). Trimming shortened V by 2 bases and J by 4 bases, and 14 bases separated the two germline ends. Germline V gives CDR1 MNHEY, CDR2 SVGAGI. The CDR3 is made up of 15 amino acids. As DNA, the CDR3 is TGTGCCAGCAGTTACGCACGACAGAGCGCCACTGAAGCTTTCTTT. It is translated as CASSYARQSATEAFF.

The sample holds a few counts of this clone. V usage is TRBV19 and J usage is TRBJ1-4, with TRBD1 as a possible D gene (6 bases). The CDR3 runs to 13 residues. CDR1 is LNHDA and CDR2 is SQIVND in the germline V gene (reference sequence). The V gene lost 7 bases and the J gene lost 8 bases, with 14 bases spanning the gap. CDR3: CASNWGRGEKLFF. The CDR3 bases are TGTGCCAGTAACTGGGGGCGAGGGGAAAAACTGTTTTTT.

J is TRBJ2-3 and V is TRBV13; TRBD2 matches 7 bases. J was trimmed by 2 bases and V by 0 bases; bases with no gene match: 11. The CDR3 has 18 amino acids. CDR1 and CDR2 from the germline V gene are PRHDT and FYEKMQ (reference sequence). The CDR3 region has the DNA TGTGCCAGCAGCTTAGGCTGGGTAGCTAGCGGAAACACAGATACGCAGTATTTT. It specifies CASSLGWVASGNTDTQYF. Variable domain in full (rest from reference TRBV13 and TRBJ2-3): AAGVIQSPRHLIKEKRETATLKCYPIPRHDTVYWYQQGPGQDPQFLISFYEKMQSDKGSIPDRFSAQQFSDYHSELNMSSLELGDSALYFCASSLGWVASGNTDTQYFGPGTRLTVL.

This clone was detected once. The chain links TRBV13 to TRBJ2-3, with 8 bases matching TRBD2. V lost 4 bases, J lost 5 bases, and 2 bases stayed unmatched. The CDR3 sequence is 13 residues long. Germline CDR1 reads PRHDT; CDR2 reads FYEKMQ (reference sequence). This CDR3 reads CASSWLAGDTQYF. CDR3 nucleotides: TGTGCCAGCAGCTGGCTAGCGGGAGATACGCAGTATTTT.

The chain has TRBV30 and TRBJ1-4, with no clear D. V lost 6 bases, J lost 3 bases, and 20 bases lay in between. This CDR3 comprises 16 residues. Germline lookup yields CDR1 GTSNPN and CDR2 SVGIG (reference sequence). The CDR3 nucleotides read TGTGCCTGTGAAGACCTGGGGAGGGCCTCTAATGAAAAACTGTTTTTT. It translates to CACEDLGRASNEKLFF.

In this sample, this clone turned up a few times. The CDR3: CASSEGRPGGYGYTF. CDR3 bases: TGTGCCAGCAGTGAAGGGAGACCCGGCGGGTATGGCTACACCTTC. This chain joins TRBV6-1 and TRBJ1-2; D is unresolved. V shed 1 base and J shed 5 bases, with 14 bases lying between them. Per the germline V gene, CDR1 is MNHNS and CDR2 is SASEGT. There are 15 residues in the CDR3.

V gene TRBV7-3 combines with J gene TRBJ2-3; TRBD2 is a possible D gene (6 bases). Germline values: CDR1 SGHTA, CDR2 FQGTGA. The CDR3 covers 17 residues. V was pared by 10 bases and J by 4 bases, with 27 bases between. This CDR3 is CAMNSRDSVETADTQYF. As DNA, the CDR3 is TGTGCCATGAATTCACGGGACTCTGTAGAAACGGCAGATACGCAGTATTTT.

V is TRBV2 and J is TRBJ2-7; 8 nucleotides line up with TRBD2. The junction had 3 bases not matched to a gene; V was cut back by 3 bases and J by 5 bases. The CDR3 is 13 amino acids. Germline V gene sequence: CDR1 SNHLY, CDR2 FYNNEI. Written as DNA, the CDR3 is TGTGCCAGCAGTGATGGGACTAGTCACGAGCAGTACTTC. The encoded protein is CASSDGTSHEQYF.

V is TRBV2 and J is TRBJ2-1, with 12 positions matching TRBD2. The germline V gene encodes CDR1 SNHLY and CDR2 FYNNEI. V was clipped by 4 bases and J by 13 bases; unmatched bases: 5. The CDR3 runs 13 residues. CDR3 DNA sequence: TGTGCCAGCAGTGGGACTAGCGGGACGGCTCAGTTCTTC. Residues: CASSGTSGTAQFF.

A note on this clone: One end of the junction is discordant with germline, which a read error may explain. The genes are TRBV10-1 and TRBJ2-4, with a possible D match to TRBD2 (6 bases). The CDR3 loop spans 14 amino acids. Germline assignment: CDR1 WNHNN and CDR2 SYGVQD (reference sequence). CDR3 region: CASSDSGAENIQYF. CDR3 bases: TGCGCCAGCAGTGACTCGGGAGCCGAAAACATTCAGTACTTC.

CDR3 coding DNA: TGCGCCAGCAGCTTCGGTTCGACAGCTGCTGCTGGAAACACCATATATTTT. Protein sequence: CASSFGSTAAAGNTIYF. The rearrangement links TRBV5-1 to TRBJ1-3, with D perhaps matching TRBD1 (5 bases). The CDR3 length is 17 residues. Trimming left V 2 bases short and J 2 bases short, with 17 bases between. Germline V lookup: CDR1 SGHRS, CDR2 YFSETQ.